This note documents a single T cell receptor (beta chain) sequence. Which antigen it targets is not known. The record has no base qualities; no much larger clone is one base away. Genomic DNA was isolated using the Qiagen DNeasy kit from unsorted PBMCs as well as from negatively selected CD4+ and CD8+ fractions. Amplification of TCR beta CDR3 regions was done by immunoSEQ multiplex PCR with primers that anneal to V and J segments. A synthetic immune receptor repertoire was used to minimize amplification bias, and remaining bias was computationally removed after sequencing. As for the original processing: Repertoire diversity was quantified as the Shannon entropy index using custom Python scripts. Unsorted, CD4+ and CD8+ repertoires were examined separately, except in combined analyses, for which CD4+ and CD8+ sequences were merged in silico. TCRdb limited this immuneACCESS table to in-frame rearrangements with V and J called. A share of clones is missing; checked studies link under half to unresolved V genes, and the rest is unexplained. The V and J calls and clone size were taken over from that table, and D and trimming were inferred from the DNA. The sample table contains tens of thousands of clones; only one count was recorded for 89% of them. The ten largest clones represent about 0.24% of the sample.

This record comes from a study of PD-1 blockade in classical Hodgkin lymphoma (dated by TCRdb to 2020 to 2022). Background for the entire study: The study used CyTOF and TCR beta sequencing to define a peripheral blood immune signature of response to PD-1 blockade in classical Hodgkin lymphoma.

The junction shows trimming of 0 bases on V and 0 bases on J, plus 13 bases between the germline ends. Its CDR3 holds 17 amino acids, cysteine through phenylalanine. Of the read, only the CDR3 DNA is kept; its 51 bases are in frame from base 1. Reading the germline V gene gives CDR1 SGDLS and CDR2 YYNGEE. Broader findings and caveats from the paper: Baseline TCR diversity was reported to be lower in newly diagnosed patients than in healthy donors and to be lower still in relapsed/refractory patients. Only a single clinical trial cohort was studied, and what caused the repertoire differences, possibly disease activity or prior therapy, remained undefined.

This specimen's time point label, per the study, means: newly diagnosed, previously untreated cHL patient sample. Using a Miltenyi CD4+ T cell isolation kit, CD4+ T cells were purified from thawed PBMCs through magnetic negative selection. As a comparison group for the relapsed/refractory trial patients, PBMCs were sequenced from patients with newly diagnosed, previously untreated classical Hodgkin lymphoma. Peripheral blood was collected in 8 mL Vacutainer Cell Preparation Tubes, from which PBMCs were isolated by centrifugation and then cryopreserved. Purified CD4+ and CD8+ fractions were prepared only for cases where an additional PBMC sample was available. Magnetically labelled cells were depleted on LS columns in a quadroMACS separator, and the flow-through was collected as the purified fraction.

The receptor chain draws on TRBV9 and TRBJ2-1; the D region may be TRBD1 or TRBD2, each matching 5 bases equally. Sequenced: CD4+ T cells from blood. This clonotype originated in a human donor with classical Hodgkin lymphoma. The nucleotide sequence is given as TGTGCCAGCAGCGTAGGCCCTGCAGGGAGCTCCTACAATGAGCAGTTCTTC. It translates as CASSVGPAGSSYNEQFF. With the portions outside the CDR3 filled from the reference TRBV9 and TRBJ2-1 genes, the complete variable region becomes DSGVTQTPKHLITATGQRVTLRCSPRSGDLSVYWYQQSLDQGLQFLIQYYNGEERAKGNILERFSAQQFPDLHSELNLSSLELGDSALYFCASSVGPAGSSYNEQFFGPGTRLTVL.